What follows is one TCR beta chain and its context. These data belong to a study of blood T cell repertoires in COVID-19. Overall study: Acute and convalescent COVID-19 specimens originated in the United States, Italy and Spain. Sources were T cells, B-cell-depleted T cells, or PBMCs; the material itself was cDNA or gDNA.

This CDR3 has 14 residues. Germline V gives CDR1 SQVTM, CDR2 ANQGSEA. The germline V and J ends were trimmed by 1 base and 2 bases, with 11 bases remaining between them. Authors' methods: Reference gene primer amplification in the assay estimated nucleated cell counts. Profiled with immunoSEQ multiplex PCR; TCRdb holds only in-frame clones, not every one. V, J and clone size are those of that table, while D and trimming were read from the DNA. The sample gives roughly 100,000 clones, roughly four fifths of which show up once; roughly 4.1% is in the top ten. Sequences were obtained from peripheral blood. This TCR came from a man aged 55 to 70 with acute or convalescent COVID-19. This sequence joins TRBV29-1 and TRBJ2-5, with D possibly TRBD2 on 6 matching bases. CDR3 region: CSVEVRGTQETQYF. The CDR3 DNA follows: TGCAGCGTTGAAGTCCGGGGGACTCAAGAGACCCAGTACTTC.